This T cell receptor (beta chain) was captured by sequencing in a study of technical replicates of blood from a handful of donors. The protocol was immunoSEQ multiplex PCR, while the TCRdb copy is restricted to in-frame clones and leaves out a portion. The table records 85,000 to 100,000 clones, more than 90% of them present only once. Germline CDR1 SNHLY, CDR2 FYNNEI. Unmatched junction bases numbered 8, after V lost 0 bases and J lost 4 bases. The CDR3 runs 17 residues. The V call is TRBV2, the J call TRBJ2-5; 10 bases are a match to TRBD1. The origin of this receptor is a human donor in good health. Sequences were obtained from T cells isolated from PBMCs. The CDR3 is CASSEAASTGGLETQYF. The DNA of the CDR3 is TGTGCCAGCAGTGAAGCCGCATCGACAGGGGGCTTAGAGACCCAGTACTTC.